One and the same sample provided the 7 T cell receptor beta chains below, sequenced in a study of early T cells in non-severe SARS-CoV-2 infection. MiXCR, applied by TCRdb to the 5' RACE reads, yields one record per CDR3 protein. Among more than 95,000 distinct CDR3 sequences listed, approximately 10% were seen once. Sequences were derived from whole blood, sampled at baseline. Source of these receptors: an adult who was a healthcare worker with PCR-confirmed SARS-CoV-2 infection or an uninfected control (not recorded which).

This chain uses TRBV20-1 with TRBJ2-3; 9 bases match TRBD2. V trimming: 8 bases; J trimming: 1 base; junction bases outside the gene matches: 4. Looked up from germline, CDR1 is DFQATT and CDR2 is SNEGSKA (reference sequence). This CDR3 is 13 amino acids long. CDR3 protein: CSQIAGGTDTQYF. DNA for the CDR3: TGCAGTCAAATAGCGGGGGGCACAGATACGCAGTATTTT.

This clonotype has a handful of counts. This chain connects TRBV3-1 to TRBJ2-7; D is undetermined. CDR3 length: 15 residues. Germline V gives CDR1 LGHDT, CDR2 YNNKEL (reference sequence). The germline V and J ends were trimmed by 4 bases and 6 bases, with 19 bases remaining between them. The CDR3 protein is CASSPKSLQFTEQYF. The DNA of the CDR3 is TGTGCCAGCAGCCCCAAGAGTTTACAGTTTACCGAGCAGTACTTC.

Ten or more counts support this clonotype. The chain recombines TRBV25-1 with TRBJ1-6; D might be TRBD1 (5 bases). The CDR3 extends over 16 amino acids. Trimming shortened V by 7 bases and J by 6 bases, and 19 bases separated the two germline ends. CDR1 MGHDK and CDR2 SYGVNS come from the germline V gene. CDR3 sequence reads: CASNPVGGTLNSPLHF. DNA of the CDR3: TGTGCCAGCAATCCAGTGGGGGGGACTCTTAATTCACCCCTCCACTTT.

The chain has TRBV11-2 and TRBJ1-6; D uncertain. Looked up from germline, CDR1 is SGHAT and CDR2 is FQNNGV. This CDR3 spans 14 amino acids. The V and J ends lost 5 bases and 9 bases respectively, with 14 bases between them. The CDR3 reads CASSLPWVGSPLHF. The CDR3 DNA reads TGTGCCAGCAGCCTCCCATGGGTGGGTTCACCCCTCCACTTT.

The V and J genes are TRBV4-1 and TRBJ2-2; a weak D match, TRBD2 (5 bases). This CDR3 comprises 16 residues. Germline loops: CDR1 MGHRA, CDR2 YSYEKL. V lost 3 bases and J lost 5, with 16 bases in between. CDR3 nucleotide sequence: TGCGCCAGCAGCCAGGCCCCCTTCACTAGTACCGGGGAGCTGTTTTTT. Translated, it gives CASSQAPFTSTGELFF.

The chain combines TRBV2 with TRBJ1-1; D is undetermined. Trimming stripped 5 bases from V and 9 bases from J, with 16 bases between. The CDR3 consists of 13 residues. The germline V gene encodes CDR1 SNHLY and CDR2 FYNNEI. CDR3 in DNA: TGTGCCAGCAGTCGTAGCTCAAGTACCCAAGCTTTCTTT. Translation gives CASSRSSSTQAFF.

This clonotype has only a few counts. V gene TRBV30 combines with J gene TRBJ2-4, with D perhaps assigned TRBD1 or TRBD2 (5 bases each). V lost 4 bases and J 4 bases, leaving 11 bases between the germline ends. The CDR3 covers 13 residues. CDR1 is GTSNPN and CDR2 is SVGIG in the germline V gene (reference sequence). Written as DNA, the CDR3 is TGTGCCTGGATGGGGGACGATAAAAACATTCAGTACTTC. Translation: CAWMGDDKNIQYF.